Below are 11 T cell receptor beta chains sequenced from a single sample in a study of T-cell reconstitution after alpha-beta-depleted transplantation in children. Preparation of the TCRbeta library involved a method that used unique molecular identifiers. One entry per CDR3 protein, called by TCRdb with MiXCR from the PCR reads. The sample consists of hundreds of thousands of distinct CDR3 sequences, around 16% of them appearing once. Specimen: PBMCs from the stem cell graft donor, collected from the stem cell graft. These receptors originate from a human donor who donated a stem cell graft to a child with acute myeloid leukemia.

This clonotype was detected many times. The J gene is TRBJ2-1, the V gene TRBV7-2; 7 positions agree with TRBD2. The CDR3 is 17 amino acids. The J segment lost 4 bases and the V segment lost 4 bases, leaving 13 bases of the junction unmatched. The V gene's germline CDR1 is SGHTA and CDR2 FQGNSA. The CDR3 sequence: CASSSPLRPSGYNEQFF. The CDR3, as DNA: TGTGCCAGCAGCTCCCCCCTCAGGCCTAGCGGTTACAATGAGCAGTTCTTC.

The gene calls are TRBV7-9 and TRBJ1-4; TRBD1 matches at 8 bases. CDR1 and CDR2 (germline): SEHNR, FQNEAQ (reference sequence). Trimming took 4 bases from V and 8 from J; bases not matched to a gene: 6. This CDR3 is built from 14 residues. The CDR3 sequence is CASSSDRDGEKLFF. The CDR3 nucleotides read TGTGCCAGCAGCTCGGACAGGGATGGGGAAAAACTGTTTTTT.

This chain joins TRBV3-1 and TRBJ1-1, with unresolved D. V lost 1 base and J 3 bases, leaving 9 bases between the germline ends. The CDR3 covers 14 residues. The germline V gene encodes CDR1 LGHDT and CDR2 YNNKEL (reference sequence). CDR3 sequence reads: CASSQVTNYTEAFF. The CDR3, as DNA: TGTGCCAGCAGCCAAGTCACAAACTACACTGAAGCTTTCTTT.

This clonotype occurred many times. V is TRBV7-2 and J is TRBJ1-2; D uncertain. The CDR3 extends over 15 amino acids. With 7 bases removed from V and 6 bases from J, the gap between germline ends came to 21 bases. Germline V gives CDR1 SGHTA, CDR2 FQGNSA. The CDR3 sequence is CASTQSNARRHGYTF. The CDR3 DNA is TGTGCCAGCACCCAATCCAACGCCAGGCGCCATGGCTACACCTTC.

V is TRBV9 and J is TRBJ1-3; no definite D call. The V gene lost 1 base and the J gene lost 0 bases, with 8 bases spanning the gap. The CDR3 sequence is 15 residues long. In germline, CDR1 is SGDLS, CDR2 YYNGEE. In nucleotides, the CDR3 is TGTGCCAGCAGCGTATCCTGGGGCTCTGGAAACACCATATATTTT. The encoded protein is CASSVSWGSGNTIYF.

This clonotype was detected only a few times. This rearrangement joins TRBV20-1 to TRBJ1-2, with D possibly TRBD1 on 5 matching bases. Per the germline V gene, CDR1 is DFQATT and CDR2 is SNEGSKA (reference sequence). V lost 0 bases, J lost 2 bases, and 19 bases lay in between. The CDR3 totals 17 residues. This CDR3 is CSARDLGEISNNYGYTF. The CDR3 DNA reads TGCAGTGCTAGAGATTTGGGGGAGATCAGTAACAACTATGGCTACACCTTC.

The CDR3 region is CASSRGGGQETQYF. CDR3 DNA sequence: TGTGCCAGCAGCAGAGGGGGCGGGCAAGAGACCCAGTACTTC. The chain combines TRBV7-2 with TRBJ2-5; 7 positions match TRBD1. CDR3 length equals 14 residues. Losses at the gene ends were 5 bases for V and 2 bases for J; bases not matched to a gene: 5. Germline loops: CDR1 SGHTA, CDR2 FQGNSA.

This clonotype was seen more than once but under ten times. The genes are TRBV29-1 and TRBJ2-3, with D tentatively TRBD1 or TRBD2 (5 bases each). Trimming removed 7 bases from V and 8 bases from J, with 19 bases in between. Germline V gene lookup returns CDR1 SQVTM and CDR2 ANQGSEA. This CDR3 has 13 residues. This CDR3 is CSANGAVRGTQYF. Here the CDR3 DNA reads TGCAGCGCAAACGGGGCGGTACGGGGTACGCAGTATTTT.

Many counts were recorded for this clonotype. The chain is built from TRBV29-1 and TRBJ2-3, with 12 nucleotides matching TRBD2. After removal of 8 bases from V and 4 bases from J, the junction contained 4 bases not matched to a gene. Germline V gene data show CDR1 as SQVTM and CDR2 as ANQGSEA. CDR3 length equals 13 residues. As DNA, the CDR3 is TGCAGCCAACGGACTAGCGGGGCAGATACGCAGTATTTT. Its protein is CSQRTSGADTQYF.

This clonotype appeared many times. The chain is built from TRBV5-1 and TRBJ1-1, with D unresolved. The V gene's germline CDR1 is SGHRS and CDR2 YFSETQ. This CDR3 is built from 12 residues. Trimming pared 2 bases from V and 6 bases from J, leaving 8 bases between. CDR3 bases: TGCGCCAGCAGCTTCAGCGGGCCTGAAGCTTTCTTT. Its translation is CASSFSGPEAFF.

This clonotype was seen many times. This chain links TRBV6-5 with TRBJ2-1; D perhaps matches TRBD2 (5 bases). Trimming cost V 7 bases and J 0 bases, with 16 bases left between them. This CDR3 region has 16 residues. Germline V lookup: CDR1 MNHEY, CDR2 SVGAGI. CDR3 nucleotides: TGTGCCAGCATCCCGAAACGGGGATCCTCCTACAATGAGCAGTTCTTC. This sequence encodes CASIPKRGSSYNEQFF.